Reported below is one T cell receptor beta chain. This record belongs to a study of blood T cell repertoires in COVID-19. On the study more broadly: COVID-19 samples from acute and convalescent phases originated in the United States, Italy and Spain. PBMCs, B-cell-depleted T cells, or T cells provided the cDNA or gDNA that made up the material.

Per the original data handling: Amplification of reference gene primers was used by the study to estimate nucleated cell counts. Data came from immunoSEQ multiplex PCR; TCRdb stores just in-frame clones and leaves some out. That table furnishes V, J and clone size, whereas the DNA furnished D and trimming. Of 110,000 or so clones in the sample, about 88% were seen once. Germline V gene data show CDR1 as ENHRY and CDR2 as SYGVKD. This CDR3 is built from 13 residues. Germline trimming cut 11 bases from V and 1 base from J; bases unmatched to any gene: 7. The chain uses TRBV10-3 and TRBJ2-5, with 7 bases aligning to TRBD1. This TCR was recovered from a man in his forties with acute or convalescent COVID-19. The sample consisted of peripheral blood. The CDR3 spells CAVRQGRQETQYF. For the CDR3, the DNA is TGTGCCGTCCGACAGGGCCGCCAAGAGACCCAGTACTTC.